A single sample gave rise to the 6 T cell receptor beta chains below, sequenced in a study of T cell responses to AZD1222 COVID-19 vaccine (dated by TCRdb to about 2021). The time point label on this specimen signifies: baseline before first vaccination. Receptor amplification or capture employed the immunoSEQ multiplex PCR assay. TCRdb took this table from immuneACCESS and kept in-frame rearrangements with V and J called. Such tables lack part of the clones; where checked against another copy, unresolved V genes explain under half of the gap, and the rest is unexplained. The sample table lists 100,000 or so clones, more than 75% of them with a count of one. The top ten hold under 4% of the sample. The source material was peripheral blood, sampled on day 0 of AZD1222 vaccination. The receptors derive from an adult in good health.

The V gene is TRBV4-3, the J gene TRBJ1-2; TRBD1 matches 8 bases. With 0 bases clipped from V and 5 bases from J, the junction kept 5 bases outside the gene matches. The CDR3 has 15 amino acids. From germline, CDR1 is LGHNA and CDR2 YSLEER. Here the CDR3 DNA reads TGCGCCAGCAGCCAAGATCAGGACAGGGTTTATGGCTACACCTTC. It yields the protein CASSQDQDRVYGYTF.

The gene calls are TRBV3-1 (or the pseudogene TRBV3-2) and TRBJ1-2, with D possibly being TRBD1 (5 bases). The ends were cut back, 5 bases at V and 2 bases at J, with 12 bases in the middle. The CDR3 sequence is 14 residues long. In germline, CDR1 is LGHDT, CDR2 YNNKEL (reference sequence). CDR3 in DNA: TGTGCCAGCAGCAGACGGGGGGGGAACTATGGCTACACCTTC. This encodes CASSRRGGNYGYTF.

The CDR3 nucleotides are TGTGCCAGCAGCTTAGGGGGGACAGGGTCGAGGGAGCAGTACTTC. Its translation is CASSLGGTGSREQYF. The chain combines TRBV13 with TRBJ2-7; the match to TRBD1 covers 9 bases. CDR3 size: 15 residues. After removal of 0 bases from V and 7 bases from J, the junction contained 7 bases not matched to a gene. Germline CDR1 and CDR2: PRHDT and FYEKMQ (reference sequence). The variable domain in full, completed from reference TRBV13 and TRBJ2-7, reads AAGVIQSPRHLIKEKRETATLKCYPIPRHDTVYWYQQGPGQDPQFLISFYEKMQSDKGSIPDRFSAQQFSDYHSELNMSSLELGDSALYFCASSLGGTGSREQYFGPGTRLTVT.

This clone was observed a few times. The chain recombines TRBV6-5 with TRBJ1-6; a possible D gene is TRBD1 (5 bases). V dropped 6 bases and J dropped 5 bases, with 8 bases sitting between them. This CDR3 contains 13 residues. Germline CDR1 is MNHEY and CDR2 is SVGAGI. The CDR3 DNA reads as TGTGCCAGCAGAGCGGGACATAATTCACCCCTCCACTTT. As protein: CASRAGHNSPLHF.

This chain joins TRBV15 and TRBJ2-7; a weak D match, TRBD1 (5 bases). V was shortened by 2 bases and J by 1 base, with 6 bases between the two germline ends. The length of the CDR3 is 13 residues. Germline CDR1 and CDR2: LNHNV and YYDKDF (reference sequence). The DNA of the CDR3 is TGTGCCACCAGCAGACAGGGTTCCTACGAGCAGTACTTC. This sequence encodes CATSRQGSYEQYF.

As DNA, the CDR3 is TGTGCCAGCAATCAACAGGGATTTAACTATGGCTACACCTTC. It is translated as CASNQQGFNYGYTF. This chain links TRBV2 with TRBJ1-2, with D perhaps TRBD1 (6 bases). Trimming shortened V by 7 bases and J by 1 base, and 13 bases separated the two germline ends. The CDR3 is made up of 14 amino acids. CDR1 is SNHLY, CDR2 FYNNEI, per germline.